The TCR beta chain described here comes from a study of CD8 T cells in Susac syndrome. Overall study results and limits: The study's TCR sequencing and HLA analysis drew on a certain number of individuals. That number was acknowledged as relatively small.

Reverse transcription of roughly 0.5 to 1 ug RNA used random hexamers. One entry per CDR3 protein, called by TCRdb with MiXCR from the immunoSEQ multiplex PCR reads. The sample includes tens of thousands of distinct CDR3 sequences, around 94% of them seen just once. The CDR3 has 15 residues. The J segment lost 6 bases and the V segment lost 1 base, leaving 4 bases of the junction unmatched. CDR1 KGHDR and CDR2 SFDVKD come from the germline V gene. Sequencing of TCR beta drew on CD8+ and CD4+ T cells from blood. As to this clonotype: Its antigen is unidentified.

Sequencing used CD8+ T cells from PBMCs. The chain employs TRBV24-1 and TRBJ2-5; 10 bases fit TRBD1. The TCR originated in a human donor with Susac syndrome. The CDR3, as DNA: TGTGCCACCAGTGATTTCCGACAGGGGGCGAAGACCCAGTACTTC. Protein product: CATSDFRQGAKTQYF.